Sequencing of this T cell receptor beta chain was carried out in a study of beta chain features in type 1 diabetes. The CDR3 has 13 amino acids. V lost 2 bases and J lost 7, with 12 bases in between. Germline lookup yields CDR1 GTSNPN and CDR2 SVGIG (reference sequence). This clone was seen many times. TCRB transcripts that were expressed got sequenced, as all of the isolated RNA had been reverse transcribed. The protocol was immunoSEQ multiplex PCR, while the TCRdb copy is restricted to in-frame clones and leaves out a portion. The table shows about 150,000 clones, with about 9.4% occurring only once. Via the markers CD45RO/CCR7/CD25/CD127/CD95/CD27, stem cell-like memory, regulatory, central memory and naive CD4+ cells were sorted.

Sequencing input: naive CD4+ T cells from blood. J is TRBJ2-1 and V is TRBV30; the D gene is possibly TRBD2 (6 bases). This sequence was found in a man between 18 and 29 years old in good health. The CDR3 nucleotides are TGTGCCTGGAGTAGACGACTAGTGAATGAGCAGTTCTTC. Its translation is CAWSRRLVNEQFF.